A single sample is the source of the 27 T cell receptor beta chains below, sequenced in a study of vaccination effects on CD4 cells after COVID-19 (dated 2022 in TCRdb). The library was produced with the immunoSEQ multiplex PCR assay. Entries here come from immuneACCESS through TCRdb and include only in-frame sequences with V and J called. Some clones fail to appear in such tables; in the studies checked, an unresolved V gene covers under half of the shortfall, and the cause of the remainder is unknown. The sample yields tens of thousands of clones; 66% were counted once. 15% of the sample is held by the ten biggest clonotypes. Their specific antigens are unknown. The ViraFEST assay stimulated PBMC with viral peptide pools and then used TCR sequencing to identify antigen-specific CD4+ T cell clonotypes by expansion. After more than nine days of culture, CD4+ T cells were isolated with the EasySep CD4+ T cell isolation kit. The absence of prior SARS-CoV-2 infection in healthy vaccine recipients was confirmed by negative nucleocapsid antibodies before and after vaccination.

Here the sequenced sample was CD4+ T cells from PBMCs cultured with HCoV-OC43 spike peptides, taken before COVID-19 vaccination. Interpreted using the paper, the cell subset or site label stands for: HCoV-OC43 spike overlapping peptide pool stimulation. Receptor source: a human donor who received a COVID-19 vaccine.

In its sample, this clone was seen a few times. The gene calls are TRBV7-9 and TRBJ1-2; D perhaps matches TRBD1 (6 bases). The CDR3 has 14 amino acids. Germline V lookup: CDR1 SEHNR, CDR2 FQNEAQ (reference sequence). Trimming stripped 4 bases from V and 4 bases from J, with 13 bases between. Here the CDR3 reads CASSSQGSSYGYTF. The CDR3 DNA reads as TGTGCCAGCAGCTCACAGGGATCATCCTATGGCTACACCTTC.

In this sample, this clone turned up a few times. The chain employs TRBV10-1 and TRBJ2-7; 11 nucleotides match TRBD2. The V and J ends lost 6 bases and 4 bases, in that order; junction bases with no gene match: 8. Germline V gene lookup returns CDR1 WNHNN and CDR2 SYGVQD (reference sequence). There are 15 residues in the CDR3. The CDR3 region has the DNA TGCGCCAGCAGGGATTCTAGCGGGGGGCTTTACGAGCAGTACTTC. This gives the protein CASRDSSGGLYEQYF.

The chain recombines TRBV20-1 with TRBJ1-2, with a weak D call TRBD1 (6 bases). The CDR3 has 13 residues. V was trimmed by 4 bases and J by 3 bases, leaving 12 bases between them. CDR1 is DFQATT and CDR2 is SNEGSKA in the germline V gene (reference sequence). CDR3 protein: CSATETGYYGYTF. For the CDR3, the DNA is TGCAGTGCTACTGAGACAGGCTACTATGGCTACACCTTC.

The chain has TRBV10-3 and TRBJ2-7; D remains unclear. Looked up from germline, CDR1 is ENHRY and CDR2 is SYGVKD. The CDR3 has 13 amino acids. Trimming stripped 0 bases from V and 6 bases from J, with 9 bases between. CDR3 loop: CAISESGRPEQYF. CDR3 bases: TGTGCCATCAGTGAGTCGGGTCGACCCGAGCAGTACTTC.

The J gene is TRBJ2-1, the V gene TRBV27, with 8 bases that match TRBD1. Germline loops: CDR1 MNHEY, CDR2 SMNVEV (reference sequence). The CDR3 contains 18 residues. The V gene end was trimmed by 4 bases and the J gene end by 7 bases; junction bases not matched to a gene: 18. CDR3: CASSSSIVRTGMWNEQFF. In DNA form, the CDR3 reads TGTGCCAGCAGTTCTAGCATAGTAAGGACAGGGATGTGGAATGAGCAGTTCTTC.

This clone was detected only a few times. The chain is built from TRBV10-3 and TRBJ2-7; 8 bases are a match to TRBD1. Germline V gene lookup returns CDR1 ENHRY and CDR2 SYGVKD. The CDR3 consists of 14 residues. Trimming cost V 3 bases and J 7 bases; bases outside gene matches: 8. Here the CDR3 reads CAISDISRGHEQYF. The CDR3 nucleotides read TGTGCCATCAGTGATATATCCAGGGGGCATGAGCAGTACTTC.

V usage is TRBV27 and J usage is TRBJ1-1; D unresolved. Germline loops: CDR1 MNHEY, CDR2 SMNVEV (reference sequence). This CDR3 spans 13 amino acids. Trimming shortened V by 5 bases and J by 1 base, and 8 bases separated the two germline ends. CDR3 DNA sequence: TGTGCCAGCAGTCCCAGAACGAACACTGAAGCTTTCTTT. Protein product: CASSPRTNTEAFF.

This chain's CDR3 is CATSGRAGTGADTQYF. The CDR3 region has the DNA TGTGCCACCAGTGGTCGGGCGGGGACAGGGGCAGATACGCAGTATTTT. The chain uses TRBV24-1 and TRBJ2-3; TRBD1 matches 10 bases. Per the germline V gene, CDR1 is KGHDR and CDR2 is SFDVKD. The CDR3 spans 16 residues. The V gene end was trimmed by 5 bases and the J gene end by 4 bases; junction bases not matched to a gene: 8.

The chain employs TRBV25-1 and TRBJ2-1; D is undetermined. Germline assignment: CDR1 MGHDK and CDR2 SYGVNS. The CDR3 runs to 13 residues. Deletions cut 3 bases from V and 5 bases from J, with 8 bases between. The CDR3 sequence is CASSDWAHNEQFF. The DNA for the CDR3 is TGTGCCAGCAGTGACTGGGCCCACAATGAGCAGTTCTTC.

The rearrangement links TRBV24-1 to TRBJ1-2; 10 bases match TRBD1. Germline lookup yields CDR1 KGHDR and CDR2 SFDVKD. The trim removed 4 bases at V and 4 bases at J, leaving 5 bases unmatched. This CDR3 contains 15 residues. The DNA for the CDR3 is TGTGCCACCAGTGACCCGGGACAGGGGACCTATGGCTACACCTTC. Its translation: CATSDPGQGTYGYTF.

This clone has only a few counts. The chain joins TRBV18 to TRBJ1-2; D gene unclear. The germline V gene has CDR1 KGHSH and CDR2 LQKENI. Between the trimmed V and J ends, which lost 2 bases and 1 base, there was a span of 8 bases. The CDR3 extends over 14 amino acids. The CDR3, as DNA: TGTGCCAGCTCACCAGGCAGCCATAACTATGGCTACACCTTC. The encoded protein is CASSPGSHNYGYTF.

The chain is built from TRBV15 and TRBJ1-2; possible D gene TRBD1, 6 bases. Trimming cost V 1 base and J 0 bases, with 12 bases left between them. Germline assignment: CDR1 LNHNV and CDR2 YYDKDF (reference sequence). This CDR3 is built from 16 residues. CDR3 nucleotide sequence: TGTGCCACCAGCAGAGGGACGGACAGCGCTAACTATGGCTACACCTTC. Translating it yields CATSRGTDSANYGYTF.

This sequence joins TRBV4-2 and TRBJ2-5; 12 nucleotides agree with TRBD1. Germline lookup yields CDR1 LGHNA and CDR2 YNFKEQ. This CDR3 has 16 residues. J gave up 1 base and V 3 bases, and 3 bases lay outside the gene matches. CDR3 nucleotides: TGTGCCAGCAGCCAGGGACAGGGGGCTCGCCAAGAGACCCAGTACTTC. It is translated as CASSQGQGARQETQYF.

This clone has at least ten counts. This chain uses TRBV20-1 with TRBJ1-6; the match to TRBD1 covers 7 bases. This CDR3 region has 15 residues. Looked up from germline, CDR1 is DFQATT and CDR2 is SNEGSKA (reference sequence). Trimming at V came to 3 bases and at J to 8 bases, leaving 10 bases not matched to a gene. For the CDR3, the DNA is TGCAGTGCTAGTGGAGGAGGAGGGGGCGATTCACCCCTCCACTTT. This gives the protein CSASGGGGGDSPLHF.

The CDR3 reads CASSPFGMANYGYTF. CDR3 DNA: TGTGCCAGCAGCCCATTCGGTATGGCCAACTATGGCTACACCTTC. J is TRBJ1-2 and V is TRBV5-5; D is unclear. CDR1 is SGHKS, CDR2 YYEKEE, per germline (reference sequence). V lost 4 bases, J lost 2 bases, and 15 bases lay in between. The CDR3 runs to 15 residues. Full variable domain (missing parts from reference TRBV5-5 and TRBJ1-2): DAGVTQSPTHLIKTRGQQVTLRCSPISGHKSVSWYQQVLGQGPQFIFQYYEKEERGRGNFPDRFSARQFPNYSSELNVNALLLGDSALYLCASSPFGMANYGYTFGSGTRLTVV.

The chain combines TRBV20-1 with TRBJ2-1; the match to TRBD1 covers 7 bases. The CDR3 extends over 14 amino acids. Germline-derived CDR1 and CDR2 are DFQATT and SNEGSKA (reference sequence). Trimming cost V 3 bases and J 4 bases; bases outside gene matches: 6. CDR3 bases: TGCAGTGCTAGTAGGGGGCCACAGTACAATGAGCAGTTCTTC. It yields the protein CSASRGPQYNEQFF.

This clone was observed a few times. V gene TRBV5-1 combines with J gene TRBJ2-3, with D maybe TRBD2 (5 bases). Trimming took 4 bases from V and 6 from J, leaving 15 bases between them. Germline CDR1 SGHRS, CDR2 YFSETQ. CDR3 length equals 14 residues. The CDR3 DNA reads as TGCGCCAGCAGCCCCGATCCGTCGGGGGATACGCAGTATTTT. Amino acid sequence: CASSPDPSGDTQYF.

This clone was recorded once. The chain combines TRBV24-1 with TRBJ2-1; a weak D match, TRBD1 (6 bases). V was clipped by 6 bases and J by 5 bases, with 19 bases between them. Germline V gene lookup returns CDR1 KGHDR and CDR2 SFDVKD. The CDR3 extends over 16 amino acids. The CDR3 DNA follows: TGTGCCACCAGTCTTCCGGGGACACTGAAAAACAATGAGCAGTTCTTC. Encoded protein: CATSLPGTLKNNEQFF.

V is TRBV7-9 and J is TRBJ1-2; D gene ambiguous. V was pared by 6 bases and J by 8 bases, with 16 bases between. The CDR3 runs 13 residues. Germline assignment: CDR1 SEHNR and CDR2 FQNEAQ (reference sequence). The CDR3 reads CASSQLAGYGYTF. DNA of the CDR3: TGTGCCAGCAGTCAATTAGCGGGGTACGGCTACACCTTC.

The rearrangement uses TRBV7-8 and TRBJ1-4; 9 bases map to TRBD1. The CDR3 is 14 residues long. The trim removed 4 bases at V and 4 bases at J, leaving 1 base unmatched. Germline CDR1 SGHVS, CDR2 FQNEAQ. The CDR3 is CASSSGQGNEKLFF. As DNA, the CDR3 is TGTGCCAGCAGCTCGGGACAGGGTAATGAAAAACTGTTTTTT. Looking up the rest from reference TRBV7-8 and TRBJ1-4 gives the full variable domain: GAGVSQSPRYKVAKRGQDVALRCDPISGHVSLFWYQQALGQGPEFLTYFQNEAQLDKSGLPSDRFFAERPEGSVSTLKIQRTQQEDSAVYLCASSSGQGNEKLFFGSGTQLSVL.

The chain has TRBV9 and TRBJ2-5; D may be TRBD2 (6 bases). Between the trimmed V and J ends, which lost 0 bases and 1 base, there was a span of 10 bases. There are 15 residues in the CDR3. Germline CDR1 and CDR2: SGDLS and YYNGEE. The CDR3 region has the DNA TGTGCCAGCAGCGTAGGCGGAGGGCCCCAAGAGACCCAGTACTTC. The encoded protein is CASSVGGGPQETQYF.

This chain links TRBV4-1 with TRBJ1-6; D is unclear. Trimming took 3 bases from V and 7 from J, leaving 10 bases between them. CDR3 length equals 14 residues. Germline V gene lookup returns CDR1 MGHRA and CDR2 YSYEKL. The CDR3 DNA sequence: TGCGCCAGCAGCCAGCAGGAAGGGAATTCACCCCTCCACTTT. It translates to CASSQQEGNSPLHF.

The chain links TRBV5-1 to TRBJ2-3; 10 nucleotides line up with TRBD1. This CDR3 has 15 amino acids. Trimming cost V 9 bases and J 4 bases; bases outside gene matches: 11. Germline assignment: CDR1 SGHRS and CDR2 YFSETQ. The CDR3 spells CATNKRDRGSDTQYF. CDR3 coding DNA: TGCGCCACCAACAAACGGGACAGGGGTTCAGATACGCAGTATTTT.

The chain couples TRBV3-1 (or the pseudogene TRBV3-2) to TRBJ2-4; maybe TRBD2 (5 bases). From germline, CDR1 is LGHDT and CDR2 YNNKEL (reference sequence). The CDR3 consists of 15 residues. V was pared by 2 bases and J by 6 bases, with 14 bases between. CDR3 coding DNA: TGTGCCAGCAGCCAACAACCTAGCACCGGAAACATTCAGTACTTC. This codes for CASSQQPSTGNIQYF.

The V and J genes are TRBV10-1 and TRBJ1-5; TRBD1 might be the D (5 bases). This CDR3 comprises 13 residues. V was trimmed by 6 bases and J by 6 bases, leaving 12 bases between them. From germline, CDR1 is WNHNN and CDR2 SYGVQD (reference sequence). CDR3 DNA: TGCGCCAGCAGCGAGGGGCAGCGTCAGCCCCAGCATTTT. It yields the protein CASSEGQRQPQHF.

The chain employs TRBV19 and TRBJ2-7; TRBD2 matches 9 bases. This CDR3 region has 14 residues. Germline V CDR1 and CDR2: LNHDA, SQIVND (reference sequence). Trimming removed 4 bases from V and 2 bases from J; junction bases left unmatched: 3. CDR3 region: CASSSSGGTYEQYF. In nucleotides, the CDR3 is TGTGCCAGTAGTAGTAGCGGGGGAACCTACGAGCAGTACTTC. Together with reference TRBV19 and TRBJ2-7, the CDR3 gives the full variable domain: DGGITQSPKYLFRKEGQNVTLSCEQNLNHDAMYWYRQDPGQGLRLIYYSQIVNDFQKGDIAEGYSVSREKKESFPLTVTSAQKNPTAFYLCASSSSGGTYEQYFGPGTRLTVT.

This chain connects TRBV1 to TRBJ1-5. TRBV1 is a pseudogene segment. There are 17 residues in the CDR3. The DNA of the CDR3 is TGCACCAGCAGCCAAGAGTGGGGAGGGAGGTTCAATCAGCCCCAGCATTTT. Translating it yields CTSSQEWGGRFNQPQHF.